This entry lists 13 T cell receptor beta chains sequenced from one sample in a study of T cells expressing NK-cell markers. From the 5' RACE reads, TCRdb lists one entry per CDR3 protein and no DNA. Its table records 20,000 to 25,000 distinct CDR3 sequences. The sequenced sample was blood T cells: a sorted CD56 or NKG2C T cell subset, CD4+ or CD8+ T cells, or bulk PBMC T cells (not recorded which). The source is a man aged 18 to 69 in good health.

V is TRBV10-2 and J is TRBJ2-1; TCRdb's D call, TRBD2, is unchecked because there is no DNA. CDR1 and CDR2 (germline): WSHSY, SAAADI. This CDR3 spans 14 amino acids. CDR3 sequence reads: CASSTNRGLYEQFF.

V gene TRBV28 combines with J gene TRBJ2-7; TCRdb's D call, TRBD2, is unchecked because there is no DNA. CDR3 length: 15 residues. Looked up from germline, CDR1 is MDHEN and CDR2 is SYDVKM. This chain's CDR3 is CASSQRLAGSYEQYF.

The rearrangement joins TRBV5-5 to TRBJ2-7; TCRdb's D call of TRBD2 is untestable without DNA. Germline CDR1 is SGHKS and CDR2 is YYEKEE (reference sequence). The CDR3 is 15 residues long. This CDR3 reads CASSWGGLADYEQYF.

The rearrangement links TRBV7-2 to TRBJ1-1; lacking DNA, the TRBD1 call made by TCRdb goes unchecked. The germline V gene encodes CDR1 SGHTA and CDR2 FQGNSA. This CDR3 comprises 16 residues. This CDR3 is CASSFPKIGQFAEAFF.

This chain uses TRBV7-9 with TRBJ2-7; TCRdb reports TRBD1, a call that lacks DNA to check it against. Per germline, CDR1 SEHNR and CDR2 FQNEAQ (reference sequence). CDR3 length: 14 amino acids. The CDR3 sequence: CASGPGRFSYEQYF.

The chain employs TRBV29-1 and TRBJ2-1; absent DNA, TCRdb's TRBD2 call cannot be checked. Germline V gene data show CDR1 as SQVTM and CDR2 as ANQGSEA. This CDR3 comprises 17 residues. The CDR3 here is CSVEDRFRLAGVNEQFF.

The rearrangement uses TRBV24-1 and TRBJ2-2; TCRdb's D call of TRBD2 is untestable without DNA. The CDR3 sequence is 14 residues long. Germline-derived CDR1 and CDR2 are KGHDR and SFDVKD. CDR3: CATSERGGTGELFF.

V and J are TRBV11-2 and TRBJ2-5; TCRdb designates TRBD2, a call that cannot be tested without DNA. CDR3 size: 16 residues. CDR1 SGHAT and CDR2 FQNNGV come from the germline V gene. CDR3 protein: CASSLGGGREGETQYF.

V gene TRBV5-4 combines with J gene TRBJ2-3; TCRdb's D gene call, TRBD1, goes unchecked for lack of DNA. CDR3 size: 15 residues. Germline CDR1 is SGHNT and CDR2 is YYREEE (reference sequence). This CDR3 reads CASSLVTGATDTQYF.

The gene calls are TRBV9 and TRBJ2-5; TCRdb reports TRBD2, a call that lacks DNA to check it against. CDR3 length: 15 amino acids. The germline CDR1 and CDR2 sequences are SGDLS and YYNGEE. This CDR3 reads CASSARGPFQETQYF.

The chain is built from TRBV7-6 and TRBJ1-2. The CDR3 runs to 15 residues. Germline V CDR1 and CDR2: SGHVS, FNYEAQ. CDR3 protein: CASSLAAAASDGYTF.

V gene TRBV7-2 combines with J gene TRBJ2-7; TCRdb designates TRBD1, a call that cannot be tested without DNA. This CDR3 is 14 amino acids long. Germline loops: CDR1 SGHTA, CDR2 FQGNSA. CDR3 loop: CASSLAGGPYEQYF.

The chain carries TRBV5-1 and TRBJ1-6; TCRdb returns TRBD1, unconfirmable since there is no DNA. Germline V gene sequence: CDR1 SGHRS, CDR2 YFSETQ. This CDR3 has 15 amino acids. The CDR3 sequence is CASSLGPGDNSPLHF.